A single sample gave rise to the 31 T cell receptor beta chains below, sequenced in a study of blood T cells in healthy people across ages. For the second PCR, which ran for roughly 6 to 12 cycles, a sample-barcoded 5' primer and a J-beta primer mix were used. In TCRdb, the 5' RACE reads were re-called with MiXCR into one record per CDR3 protein. The sample has 1.6 million or so distinct CDR3 sequences, 30% to 35% seen once. Specimen: blood. These receptors were collected from a woman in her 30s in good health.

The sample holds a few counts of this clonotype. This chain links TRBV28 with TRBJ2-7; D not resolved. The V and J ends lost 3 bases and 1 base respectively, with 13 bases between them. The germline CDR1 and CDR2 sequences are MDHEN and SYDVKM. CDR3 length: 15 residues. The CDR3 sequence is CASSFSRDRSYEQYF. The CDR3 DNA sequence: TGTGCCAGCAGTTTTTCAAGGGATAGGTCCTACGAGCAGTACTTC.

This clonotype was recorded a few times. This chain joins TRBV20-1 and TRBJ2-7; D unresolved. The germline CDR1 and CDR2 sequences are DFQATT and SNEGSKA (reference sequence). V was pared by 1 base and J by 0 bases, with 10 bases between. CDR3 length equals 14 residues. The CDR3 loop reads CSARGQASSYEQYF. The CDR3 DNA reads TGCAGTGCTAGAGGCCAGGCCTCCTCCTACGAGCAGTACTTC.

The rearrangement uses TRBV27 and TRBJ2-3; D not resolved. The CDR3 has 14 amino acids. The V end was cut by 2 bases, the J end by 0 bases, with 6 bases between. From germline, CDR1 is MNHEY and CDR2 SMNVEV (reference sequence). The CDR3 loop is CASSLAMSTDTQYF. Written as DNA, the CDR3 is TGTGCCAGCAGTTTAGCGATGAGCACAGATACGCAGTATTTT.

This clonotype was recorded a few times. V and J are TRBV10-3 and TRBJ2-1; 7 positions match TRBD1. The CDR3 sequence is 14 residues long. V shed 4 bases, J shed 3 bases, and the junction held 3 bases outside the gene matches. Germline CDR1 is ENHRY and CDR2 is SYGVKD. The CDR3 DNA is TGTGCCATCAGTGCTAGGGACAGCTACAATGAGCAGTTCTTC. It codes for CAISARDSYNEQFF.

Remarks on this clonotype: A junction boundary mismatches the germline segment, possibly from a read error. The V call is TRBV29-1, the J call TRBJ1-2; D call uncertain. Germline lookup yields CDR1 SQVTM and CDR2 ANQGSEA. CDR3 size: 13 residues. Written as DNA, the CDR3 is TGCAGCGCTGAAGTGGTCAGTCCCTATGGCTACACCTTC. It specifies CSAEVVSPYGYTF.

Remarks on this clonotype: The junction does not match germline at one end; this may be a read error. V usage is TRBV28 and J usage is TRBJ2-7, with D possibly being TRBD2 (6 bases). CDR1 is MDHEN, CDR2 SYDVKM, per germline. This CDR3 contains 15 residues. CDR3 nucleotide sequence: TGTGCCAGCAGTGGCTTTGAGGGAGGACAAGAGACCCAGGACTTC. It encodes CASSGFEGGQETQDF.

The rearrangement joins TRBV7-8 to TRBJ2-1; 8 bases align to TRBD1. The ends lost 5 bases at V and 0 bases at J; junction bases unmatched: 15. The V gene's germline CDR1 is SGHVS and CDR2 FQNEAQ. The CDR3 length is 19 residues. CDR3 amino acids: CASSPRTGRKPSSYNEQFF. CDR3 sequence (DNA): TGTGCCAGCAGCCCACGGACAGGGAGGAAACCAAGCTCCTACAATGAGCAGTTCTTC.

The chain employs TRBV4-1 and TRBJ2-5; 7 nucleotides agree with TRBD2. Germline lookup yields CDR1 MGHRA and CDR2 YSYEKL. This CDR3 comprises 18 residues. V was clipped by 3 bases and J by 1 base; unmatched bases: 14. The CDR3 DNA reads TGCGCCAGCAGCCATCCCACGAAGAAACAGCGGGGCCAAGAGACCCAGTACTTC. Its translation is CASSHPTKKQRGQETQYF.

The chain uses TRBV28 and TRBJ1-1; a weak D match, TRBD1 (6 bases). Germline values: CDR1 MDHEN, CDR2 SYDVKM. This CDR3 comprises 15 residues. Deletions cut 6 bases from V and 2 bases from J, with 16 bases between. CDR3 sequence (DNA): TGTGCCAGCAGCTTAGACAGGATGGCAAACACTGAAGCTTTCTTT. Translation gives CASSLDRMANTEAFF.

The chain uses TRBV12-3 or TRBV12-4 and TRBJ1-1; D might be TRBD1 (6 bases). The CDR3 has 16 residues. With 5 bases removed from V and 3 bases from J, the gap between germline ends came to 19 bases. The CDR3: CASSQLQGTSHTEAFF. The DNA for the CDR3 is TGTGCCAGCAGTCAACTCCAGGGGACTTCGCACACTGAAGCTTTCTTT.

This clonotype appeared a few times. This chain connects TRBV21-1 to TRBJ1-2; the table's D call, TRBD1, has no DNA check behind it. TRBV21-1 counts as a pseudogene. The CDR3 consists of 15 residues. CDR3 amino acids: CASTTPGQGNYGYTF. CDR3 sequence (DNA): TGTGCCAGCACCACACCGGGACAGGGAAACTATGGCTACACCTTC.

This clonotype was picked up many times. The chain recombines TRBV6-1 with TRBJ1-5; D is ambiguous. The germline gives CDR1 MNHNS, CDR2 SASEGT. Trimming removed 3 bases from V and 2 bases from J, with 11 bases in between. The CDR3 is made up of 15 amino acids. The CDR3 DNA sequence: TGTGCCAGCAGTGAGCGCCCCGCCGGCAATCAGCCCCAGCATTTT. Its translation: CASSERPAGNQPQHF.

The rearrangement uses TRBV30 and TRBJ2-5; 8 nucleotides agree with TRBD1. CDR3 length: 13 amino acids. Germline V gives CDR1 GTSNPN, CDR2 SVGIG (reference sequence). V shed 3 bases, J shed 5 bases, and the junction held 5 bases outside the gene matches. CDR3 DNA: TGTGCCTGGAGCCCAGGGGGCCGGGAGACCCAGTACTTC. Protein sequence: CAWSPGGRETQYF.

This clonotype was observed a handful of times. The rearrangement uses TRBV4-1 and TRBJ1-2, with D perhaps matching TRBD1 (6 bases). Germline V gene sequence: CDR1 MGHRA, CDR2 YSYEKL. The CDR3 covers 13 residues. V dropped 0 bases and J dropped 5 bases, with 7 bases sitting between them. The CDR3 reads CASSQDQGYGYTF. CDR3 nucleotide sequence: TGCGCCAGCAGCCAAGATCAGGGGTATGGCTACACCTTC.

This clonotype has more than one count but fewer than ten. The chain carries TRBV28 and TRBJ2-1; 8 bases are a match to TRBD1. The CDR3 length is 14 residues. V gave up 6 bases and J gave up 5 bases; unmatched junction bases: 6. Germline CDR1 and CDR2: MDHEN and SYDVKM. The CDR3 reads CASRPWTGNNEQFF. The CDR3 nucleotides are TGTGCCAGCAGGCCTTGGACAGGGAACAATGAGCAGTTCTTC.

The genes are TRBV5-4 and TRBJ2-3; D perhaps matches TRBD2 (6 bases). CDR1 is SGHNT, CDR2 YYREEE, per germline (reference sequence). The CDR3 spans 14 residues. V was trimmed by 5 bases and J by 1 base, leaving 11 bases between them. CDR3 sequence (DNA): TGTGCCAGCAGTGGAGGGGTCCGCACAGATACGCAGTATTTT. This gives the protein CASSGGVRTDTQYF.

In this sample, this clonotype turned up once. This chain uses TRBV7-3 with TRBJ2-7; D remains ambiguous. The CDR3 extends over 14 amino acids. Germline CDR1 is SGHTA and CDR2 is FQGTGA. Trimming took off 4 bases at V and 6 bases at J, with 16 bases between the two ends. This CDR3 is CASSSQNGPREQYF. As DNA, the CDR3 is TGTGCCAGCAGCTCTCAAAATGGACCGCGCGAGCAGTACTTC.

This clonotype appeared a few times. CDR3 amino acids: CSASAGSRHNEQFF. The CDR3 bases are TGCAGTGCTAGTGCCGGGAGTCGCCACAATGAGCAGTTCTTC. The chain has TRBV20-1 and TRBJ2-1; TRBD2 is a possible D gene (6 bases). Per the germline V gene, CDR1 is DFQATT and CDR2 is SNEGSKA (reference sequence). The CDR3 loop spans 14 amino acids. Trimming shortened V by 3 bases and J by 5 bases, and 14 bases separated the two germline ends.

This clonotype appeared many times. The chain recombines TRBV4-1 with TRBJ2-7, with 8 bases matching TRBD1. V was clipped by 0 bases and J by 2 bases; unmatched bases: 3. The CDR3 is 15 amino acids. Germline assignment: CDR1 MGHRA and CDR2 YSYEKL. The CDR3 loop reads CASSQDGTGTYEQYF. The CDR3 coding sequence is TGCGCCAGCAGCCAAGATGGGACAGGCACCTACGAGCAGTACTTC.

The sample holds many counts of this clonotype. The rearrangement joins TRBV29-1 to TRBJ1-6, with 8 bases matching TRBD1. The CDR3 loop spans 15 amino acids. Germline CDR1 SQVTM, CDR2 ANQGSEA. The DNA for the CDR3 is TGCAGGGTCCGCCGGGACAGGCGACATAATTCACCCCTCCACTTT. This codes for CRVRRDRRHNSPLHF.

The chain recombines TRBV4-1 with TRBJ2-5; the D gene could be TRBD1 or TRBD2 (5 bases each). The CDR3 spans 14 residues. Trimming removed 0 bases at V and 5 bases at J, with 10 bases between. The germline V gene has CDR1 MGHRA and CDR2 YSYEKL. The CDR3 nucleotides read TGCGCCAGCAGCCAAGAACCCGGGGCCGAGACCCAGTACTTC. Its protein is CASSQEPGAETQYF.

This clonotype has more than one count but fewer than ten. The chain has TRBV20-1 and TRBJ2-1; D assignment may be TRBD1 or TRBD2 (5 bases each). Germline-derived CDR1 and CDR2 are DFQATT and SNEGSKA (reference sequence). This CDR3 comprises 15 residues. V lost 3 bases, J lost 0 bases, and 12 bases lay in between. This chain's CDR3 is CSARGPTPSYNEQFF. CDR3 DNA sequence: TGCAGTGCTAGGGGACCTACCCCCTCCTACAATGAGCAGTTCTTC.

Comment on this clonotype: Relative to the germline gene, one junction end is altered; a read error may explain this. This chain links TRBV4-1 with TRBJ1-2; D not resolved. Germline lookup yields CDR1 MGHRA and CDR2 YSYEKL. This CDR3 has 14 amino acids. CDR3 DNA sequence: TGCGCCAGCAGCCAAGGCAGTATCGACTGTGGCTACACTTTC. This codes for CASSQGSIDCGYTF.

This chain's CDR3 is CASSLFPGQETQYF. In nucleotides, the CDR3 is TGTGCCAGCAGTTTATTCCCCGGTCAAGAGACCCAGTACTTC. V and J are TRBV27 and TRBJ2-5; no clear D. There are 14 residues in the CDR3. Germline V gene data show CDR1 as MNHEY and CDR2 as SMNVEV (reference sequence). Between the trimmed V and J ends, which lost 1 base and 2 bases, there was a span of 8 bases.

The chain uses TRBV20-1 and TRBJ2-1; weak D call: TRBD2 (6 bases). The length of the CDR3 is 15 residues. V lost 1 base, J lost 4 bases, and 14 bases lay in between. Germline CDR1 reads DFQATT; CDR2 reads SNEGSKA (reference sequence). The CDR3 DNA is TGCAGTGCTAGAGTTAGCGGAGGAGGGTACAATGAGCAGTTCTTC. Protein: CSARVSGGGYNEQFF.

In this sample, this clonotype turned up a few times. The chain is built from TRBV14 and TRBJ2-5; D perhaps matches TRBD2 (5 bases). There are 15 residues in the CDR3. Trimming removed 2 bases from V and 11 bases from J, with 21 bases in between. Germline CDR1 SGHDN, CDR2 FVKESK. The CDR3 loop reads CASSQQPGTPRAQYF. CDR3 sequence (DNA): TGTGCCAGCAGCCAACAACCGGGAACCCCTAGGGCGCAGTACTTC. The complete variable domain, with remaining parts taken from reference TRBV14 and TRBJ2-5, reads EAGVTQFPSHSVIEKGQTVTLRCDPISGHDNLYWYRRVMGKEIKFLLHFVKESKQDESGMPNNRFLAERTGGTYSTLKVQPAELEDSGVYFCASSQQPGTPRAQYFGPGTRLLVL.

This clonotype came up a few times. The J gene is TRBJ2-1, the V gene TRBV6-5; TRBD1 agrees at 8 bases. After removal of 6 bases from V and 4 bases from J, the junction contained 11 bases not matched to a gene. Germline V gives CDR1 MNHEY, CDR2 SVGAGI. This CDR3 contains 16 residues. Here the CDR3 reads CASSRRPGGAYNEQFF. CDR3 in DNA: TGTGCCAGCAGCCGACGACCAGGGGGCGCGTACAATGAGCAGTTCTTC.

The rearrangement uses TRBV7-9 and TRBJ2-3; 14 positions agree with TRBD2. The CDR3 has 16 residues. V shed 3 bases and J 6 bases; nucleotides not matched to a gene: 5. Germline lookup yields CDR1 SEHNR and CDR2 FQNEAQ (reference sequence). In DNA, the CDR3 is TGTGCCAGCAGCTTTGCGACTAGCGGGAGGGGTGATACGCAGTATTTT. It translates to CASSFATSGRGDTQYF.

The CDR3 spells CASSLRNRVDEQYF. The CDR3 DNA reads TGTGCCAGCAGCTTAAGGAACAGGGTAGACGAGCAGTACTTC. The chain joins TRBV7-2 to TRBJ2-7; D possibly corresponds to TRBD1 (6 bases). Trimming pared 2 bases from V and 5 bases from J, leaving 13 bases between. CDR1 and CDR2 from the germline V gene are SGHTA and FQGNSA. This CDR3 has 14 residues.

The chain combines TRBV2 with TRBJ1-4; no clear D gene. V lost 7 bases to trimming and J lost 5 bases, with 11 bases between them. The germline V gene encodes CDR1 SNHLY and CDR2 FYNNEI. The CDR3 runs to 13 residues. CDR3 bases: TGTGCCAGCAAGGCGGGCGGGAATGAAAAACTGTTTTTT. Translation gives CASKAGGNEKLFF.

The chain is built from TRBV10-2 and TRBJ1-1, with unresolved D. The CDR3 is 12 amino acids. V was trimmed by 9 bases and J by 0 bases, leaving 8 bases between them. Germline CDR1 and CDR2: WSHSY and SAAADI. The CDR3 DNA sequence: TGCGCCAGAGAGCCGGTGAACACTGAAGCTTTCTTT. Translating gives CAREPVNTEAFF.